Sequencing of this T cell receptor beta chain was carried out in a study of graft-versus-host responses after intestinal transplantation. The source of post-transplant bone marrow was the posterior iliac crest or another site. General study points: Recipient marrow harbored GvH clones, some of which surfaced first in ileum or blood.

With V trimmed by 2 bases and J by 5 bases, 5 bases remained unmatched. Germline V gene sequence: CDR1 MGHRA, CDR2 YSYEKL. The CDR3 contains 15 residues. A note on this clone: What it binds is not known.

Sequenced by immunoSEQ multiplex PCR; TCRdb stores in-frame clones only, minus some. Of about 19,000 clones listed, about 89% are singletons. The clonotype comes from a human patient who received an intestinal transplant, so some T cells may come from the graft donor. This chain uses TRBV4-1 with TRBJ1-4, with TRBD1 matching 7 bases. This specimen consisted of bone marrow, obtained roughly 130 days after transplant. CDR3 sequence: CASSQRDSSNEKLFF. As DNA, the CDR3 is TGCGCCAGCAGCCAACGGGACAGCTCCAATGAAAAACTGTTTTTT.